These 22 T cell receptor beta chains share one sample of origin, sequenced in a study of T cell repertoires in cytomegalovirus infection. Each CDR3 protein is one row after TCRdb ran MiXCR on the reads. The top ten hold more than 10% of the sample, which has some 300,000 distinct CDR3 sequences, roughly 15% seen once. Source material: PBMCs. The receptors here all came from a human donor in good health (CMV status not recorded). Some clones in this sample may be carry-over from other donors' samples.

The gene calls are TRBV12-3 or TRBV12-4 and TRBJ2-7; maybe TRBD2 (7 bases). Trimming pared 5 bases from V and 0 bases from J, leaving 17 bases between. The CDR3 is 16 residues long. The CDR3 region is CASSPPGRGPSYEQYF. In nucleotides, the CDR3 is TGTGCCAGCAGTCCCCCTGGGCGGGGGCCCTCCTACGAGCAGTACTTC.

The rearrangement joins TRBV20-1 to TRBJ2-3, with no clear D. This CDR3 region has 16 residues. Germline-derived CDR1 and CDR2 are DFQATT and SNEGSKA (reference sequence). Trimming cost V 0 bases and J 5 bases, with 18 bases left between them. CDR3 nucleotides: TGCAGTGCTAGAGATCCGACGAAGATGGGTATAGATACGCAGTATTTT. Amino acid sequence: CSARDPTKMGIDTQYF.

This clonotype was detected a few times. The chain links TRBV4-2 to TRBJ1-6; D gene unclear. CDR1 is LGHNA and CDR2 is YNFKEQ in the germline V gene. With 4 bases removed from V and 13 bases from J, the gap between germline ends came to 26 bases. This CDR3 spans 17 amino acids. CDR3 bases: TGTGCCAGCAGCCGCGGCATAACCGGAAAGGGCACGAATCCCCTCCACTTT. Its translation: CASSRGITGKGTNPLHF.

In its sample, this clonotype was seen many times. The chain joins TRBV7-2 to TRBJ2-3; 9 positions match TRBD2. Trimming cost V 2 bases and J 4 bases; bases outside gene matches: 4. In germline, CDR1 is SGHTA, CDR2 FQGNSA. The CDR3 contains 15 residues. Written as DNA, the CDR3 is TGTGCCAGCAGCTTACCTGCTAGCGGGGCAGATACGCAGTATTTT. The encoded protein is CASSLPASGADTQYF.

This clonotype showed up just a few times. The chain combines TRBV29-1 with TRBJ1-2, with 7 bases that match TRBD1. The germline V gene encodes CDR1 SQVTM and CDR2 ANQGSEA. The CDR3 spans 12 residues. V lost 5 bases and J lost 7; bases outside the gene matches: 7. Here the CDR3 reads CSVTLPGGGYTF. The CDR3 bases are TGCAGCGTTACTCTTCCAGGGGGTGGCTACACCTTC.

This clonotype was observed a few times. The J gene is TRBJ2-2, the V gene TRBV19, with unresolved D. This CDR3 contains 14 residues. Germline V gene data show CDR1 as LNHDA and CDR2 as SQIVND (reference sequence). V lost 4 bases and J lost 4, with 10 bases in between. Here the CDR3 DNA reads TGTGCCAGTAGTAACACACCTTCCACCGGGGAGCTGTTTTTT. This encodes CASSNTPSTGELFF. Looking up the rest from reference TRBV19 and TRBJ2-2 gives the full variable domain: DGGITQSPKYLFRKEGQNVTLSCEQNLNHDAMYWYRQDPGQGLRLIYYSQIVNDFQKGDIAEGYSVSREKKESFPLTVTSAQKNPTAFYLCASSNTPSTGELFFGEGSRLTVL.

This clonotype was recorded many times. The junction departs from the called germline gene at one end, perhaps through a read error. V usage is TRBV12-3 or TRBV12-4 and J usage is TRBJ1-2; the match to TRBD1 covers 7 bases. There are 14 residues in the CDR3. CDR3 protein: CASSLGTANYGYTF. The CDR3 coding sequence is TGTGCCAGCAGCTTAGGGACAGCTAACTATGGCTACACCTTC.

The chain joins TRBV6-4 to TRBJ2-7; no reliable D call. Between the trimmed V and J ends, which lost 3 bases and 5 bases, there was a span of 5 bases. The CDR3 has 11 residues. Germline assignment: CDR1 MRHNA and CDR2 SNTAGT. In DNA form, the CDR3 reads TGTGCCAGCAGTGAATGGGACGAGCAGTACTTC. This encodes CASSEWDEQYF.

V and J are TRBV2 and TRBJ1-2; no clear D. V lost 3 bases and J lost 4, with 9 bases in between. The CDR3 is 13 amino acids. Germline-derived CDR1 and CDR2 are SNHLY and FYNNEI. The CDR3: CASSEAESYGYTF. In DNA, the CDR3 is TGTGCCAGCAGTGAGGCAGAGTCCTATGGCTACACCTTC.

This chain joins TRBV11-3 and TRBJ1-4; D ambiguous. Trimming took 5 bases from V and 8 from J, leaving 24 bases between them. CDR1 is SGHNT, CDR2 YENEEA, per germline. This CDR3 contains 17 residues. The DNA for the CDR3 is TGTGCCAGCAGCGAGCCTCGTGACCCCTTTTCAAACGAAAAACTGTTTTTT. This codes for CASSEPRDPFSNEKLFF.

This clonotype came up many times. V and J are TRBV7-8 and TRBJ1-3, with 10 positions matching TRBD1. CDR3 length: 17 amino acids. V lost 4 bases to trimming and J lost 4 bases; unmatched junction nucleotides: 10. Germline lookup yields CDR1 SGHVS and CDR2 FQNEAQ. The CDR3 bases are TGTGCCAGCAGCTCATCCGGGACAGGGGCGTCAGGAAACACCATATATTTT. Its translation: CASSSSGTGASGNTIYF.

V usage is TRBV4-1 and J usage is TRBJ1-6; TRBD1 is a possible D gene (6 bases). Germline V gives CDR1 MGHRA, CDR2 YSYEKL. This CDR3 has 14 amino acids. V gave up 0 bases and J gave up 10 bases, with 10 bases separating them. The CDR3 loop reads CASSQDQGRSPLHF. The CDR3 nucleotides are TGCGCCAGCAGCCAAGACCAGGGGAGATCACCCCTCCACTTT.

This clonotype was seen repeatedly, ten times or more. As DNA, the CDR3 is TGTGCCAGCAGCTTAGAGGTCTATGGCTACACCTTC. This translates into CASSLEVYGYTF. The V and J genes are TRBV7-2 and TRBJ1-2; D unclear. Germline CDR1 reads SGHTA; CDR2 reads FQGNSA. Trimming pared 1 base from V and 4 bases from J, leaving 4 bases between. This CDR3 has 12 amino acids.

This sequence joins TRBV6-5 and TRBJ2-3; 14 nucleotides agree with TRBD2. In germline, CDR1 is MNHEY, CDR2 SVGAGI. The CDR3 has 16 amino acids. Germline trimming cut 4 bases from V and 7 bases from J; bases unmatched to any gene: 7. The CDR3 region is CASSWLTSGGANTQYF. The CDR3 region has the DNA TGTGCCAGCAGTTGGCTGACTAGCGGGGGGGCGAATACGCAGTATTTT.

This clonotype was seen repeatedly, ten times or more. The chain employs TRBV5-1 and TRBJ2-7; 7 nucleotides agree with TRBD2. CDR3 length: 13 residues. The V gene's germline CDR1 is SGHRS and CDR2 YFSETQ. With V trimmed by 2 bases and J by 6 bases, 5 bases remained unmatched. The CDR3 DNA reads TGCGCCAGCAGCTTTCGCGGGGGAGCCGAGCAGTACTTC. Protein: CASSFRGGAEQYF.

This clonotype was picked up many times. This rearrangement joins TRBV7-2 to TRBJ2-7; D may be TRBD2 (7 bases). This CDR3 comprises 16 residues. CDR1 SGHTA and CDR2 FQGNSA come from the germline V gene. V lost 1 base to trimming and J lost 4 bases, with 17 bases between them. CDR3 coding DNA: TGTGCCAGCAGCTTAGGCGGGGGCCCCACTCATTACGAGCAGTACTTC. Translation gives CASSLGGGPTHYEQYF.

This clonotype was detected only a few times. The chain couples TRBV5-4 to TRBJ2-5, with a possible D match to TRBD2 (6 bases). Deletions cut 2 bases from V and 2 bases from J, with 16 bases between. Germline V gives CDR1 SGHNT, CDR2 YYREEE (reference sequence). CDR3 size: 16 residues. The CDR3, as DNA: TGTGCCAGCAGCTTAGGTCCCGGGACTGTACAAGAGACCCAGTACTTC. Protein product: CASSLGPGTVQETQYF.

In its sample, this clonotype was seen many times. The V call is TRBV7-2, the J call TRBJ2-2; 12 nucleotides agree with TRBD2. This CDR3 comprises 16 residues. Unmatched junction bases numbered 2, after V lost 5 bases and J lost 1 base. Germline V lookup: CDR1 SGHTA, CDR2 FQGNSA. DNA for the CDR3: TGTGCCAGCAGCCCGGGACTAGCGGGGAACACCGGGGAGCTGTTTTTT. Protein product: CASSPGLAGNTGELFF.

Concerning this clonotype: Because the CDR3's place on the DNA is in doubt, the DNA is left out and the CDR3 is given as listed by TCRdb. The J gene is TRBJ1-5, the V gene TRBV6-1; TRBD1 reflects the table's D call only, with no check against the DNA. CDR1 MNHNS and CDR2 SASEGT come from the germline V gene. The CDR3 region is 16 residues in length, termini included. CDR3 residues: CASSEALRAGYQPQHF.

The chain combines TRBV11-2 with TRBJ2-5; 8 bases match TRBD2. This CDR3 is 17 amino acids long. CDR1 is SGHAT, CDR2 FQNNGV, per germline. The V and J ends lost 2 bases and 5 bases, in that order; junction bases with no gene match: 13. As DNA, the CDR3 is TGTGCCAGCAGCTTATCATCAGGGCGGGGGGCAGGGGAGACCCAGTACTTC. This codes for CASSLSSGRGAGETQYF.

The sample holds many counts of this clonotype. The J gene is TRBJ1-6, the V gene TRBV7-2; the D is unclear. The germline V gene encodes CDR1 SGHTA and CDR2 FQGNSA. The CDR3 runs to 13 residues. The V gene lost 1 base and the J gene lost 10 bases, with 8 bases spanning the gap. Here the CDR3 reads CASSLVEGSPLHF. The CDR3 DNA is TGTGCCAGCAGCTTAGTGGAGGGCTCACCCCTCCACTTT. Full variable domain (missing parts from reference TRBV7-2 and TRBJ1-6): GAGVSQSPSNKVTEKGKDVELRCDPISGHTALYWYRQSLGQGLEFLIYFQGNSAPDKSGLPSDRFSAERTGGSVSTLTIQRTQQEDSAVYLCASSLVEGSPLHFGNGTRLTVT.

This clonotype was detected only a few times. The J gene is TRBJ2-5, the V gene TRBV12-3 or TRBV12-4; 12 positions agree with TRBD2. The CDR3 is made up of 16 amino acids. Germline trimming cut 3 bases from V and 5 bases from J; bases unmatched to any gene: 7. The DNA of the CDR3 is TGTGCCAGCAGTTTCCGGACTAGCGGGGTCGGGGAGACCCAGTACTTC. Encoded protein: CASSFRTSGVGETQYF.